The 4 T cell receptor beta chains reported below all come from one sample, sequenced in a study of shared clonotypes between healthy human individuals. The table came from immunoSEQ multiplex PCR; TCRdb's copy has only in-frame clones and leaves some out. The sample contains approximately 470,000 clones, about 72% of which appear only once. The material sequenced was PBMCs. The receptors originated from a woman aged 40 to 50 in good health. Some clones in this sample may be carry-over from other donors' samples.

This sequence joins TRBV5-3 and TRBJ2-7; the D gene is possibly TRBD1 (5 bases). TRBV5-3 is placed among ORFs of uncertain function. Trimming left V 8 bases short and J 0 bases short, with 18 bases between. The CDR3 is 15 residues long. The CDR3, as DNA: TGTGCCAGCGGAAATGGGGTTGGGGCCTCCTACGAGCAGTACTTC. It translates to CASGNGVGASYEQYF.

The CDR3 loop reads CASSLARTPGYEQYF. CDR3 nucleotide sequence: TGTGCCAGCAGCTTAGCGCGGACTCCGGGCTACGAGCAGTACTTC. The V and J genes are TRBV7-2 and TRBJ2-7; D is perhaps TRBD2 (5 bases). The ends were cut back, 0 bases at V and 3 bases at J, with 12 bases in the middle. The CDR3 consists of 15 residues. Looked up from germline, CDR1 is SGHTA and CDR2 is FQGNSA.

V usage is TRBV29-1 and J usage is TRBJ2-3; the match to TRBD1 covers 9 bases. Trimming cost V 6 bases and J 1 base; bases outside gene matches: 2. The CDR3 is 13 amino acids. Germline-derived CDR1 and CDR2 are SQVTM and ANQGSEA. The CDR3 nucleotides read TGCAGCGTGAGGACAGGGGGCACAGATACGCAGTATTTT. Amino acid sequence: CSVRTGGTDTQYF.

This chain uses TRBV29-1 with TRBJ2-7; 11 bases are a match to TRBD1. With V trimmed by 5 bases and J by 5 bases, 2 bases remained unmatched. Per the germline V gene, CDR1 is SQVTM and CDR2 is ANQGSEA. This CDR3 has 12 residues. CDR3 residues: CSVWDRGNEQYF. DNA of the CDR3: TGCAGCGTTTGGGACAGGGGGAACGAGCAGTACTTC.